Below, 8 T cell receptor beta chains from the same sample are listed, as sequenced in a study of blood T cell repertoires in COVID-19. Using immunoSEQ multiplex PCR, the repertoire was profiled, and TCRdb retains in-frame clones only, with some absent. The sample comprises about 86,000 clones, around 86% of which are singletons, and over 0.95% rests with the top ten. The specimen was peripheral blood. The source of these receptors is a human donor in a cohort sampled during active COVID-19.

A single count supports this clone. The rearrangement uses TRBV29-1 and TRBJ2-3; TRBD2 might be the D (6 bases). Germline lookup yields CDR1 SQVTM and CDR2 ANQGSEA. There are 13 residues in the CDR3. Trimming took off 5 bases at V and 0 bases at J, with 9 bases between the two ends. DNA of the CDR3: TGCAGCGTTATGGGACTCAGCACAGATACGCAGTATTTT. Its protein product is CSVMGLSTDTQYF.

This chain joins TRBV7-9 and TRBJ1-5; 9 bases are shared with TRBD1. The V gene's germline CDR1 is SEHNR and CDR2 FQNEAQ (reference sequence). The CDR3 spans 17 residues. The V segment lost 4 bases and the J segment 6 bases; nucleotides outside the gene matches: 13. The CDR3 nucleotides are TGTGCCAGCAGCTCCTCATGGGAGACAGGGGGATCTCAGCCCCAGCATTTT. It translates to CASSSSWETGGSQPQHF.

This clone has only one observation. V gene TRBV15 combines with J gene TRBJ1-5; no definite D call. V was shortened by 1 base and J by 1 base, with 14 bases between the two germline ends. CDR1 is LNHNV, CDR2 YYDKDF, per germline (reference sequence). The CDR3 has 17 amino acids. CDR3 loop: CATSRVPPTRSNQPQHF. The CDR3 DNA reads as TGTGCCACCAGCAGAGTGCCCCCGACACGCAGCAATCAGCCCCAGCATTTT. The variable domain in full, completed from reference TRBV15 and TRBJ1-5, reads DAMVIQNPRYQVTQFGKPVTLSCSQTLNHNVMYWYQQKSSQAPKLLFHYYDKDFNNEADTPDNFQSRRPNTSFCFLDIRSPGLGDTAMYLCATSRVPPTRSNQPQHFGDGTRLSIL.

The gene calls are TRBV6-2 or TRBV6-3 and TRBJ2-2; D perhaps matches TRBD2 (5 bases). Germline V gene data show CDR1 as MNHEY and CDR2 as SVGEGT. This CDR3 spans 15 amino acids. Trimming shortened V by 5 bases and J by 4 bases, and 14 bases separated the two germline ends. Here the CDR3 DNA reads TGTGCCAGCAGTCCCACTCCCAGCGGCACCGGGGAGCTGTTTTTT. Its translation: CASSPTPSGTGELFF.

This chain uses TRBV7-9 with TRBJ1-3; no clear D. The CDR3 is made up of 16 amino acids. Germline lookup yields CDR1 SEHNR and CDR2 FQNEAQ (reference sequence). Deletions cut 5 bases from V and 3 bases from J, with 17 bases between. In nucleotides, the CDR3 is TGTGCCAGCAGCCCCCCCGGGTTAAGAGGTGGAAACACCATATATTTT. Amino acid sequence: CASSPPGLRGGNTIYF.

This chain links TRBV4-2 with TRBJ2-7; 8 bases are shared with TRBD1. This CDR3 spans 15 amino acids. Germline CDR1 is LGHNA and CDR2 is YNFKEQ. After removal of 1 base from V and 2 bases from J, the junction contained 4 bases not matched to a gene. For the CDR3, the DNA is TGTGCCAGCAGCCAAGGGACAGGGCTAGCCTACGAGCAGTACTTC. This translates into CASSQGTGLAYEQYF.

V usage is TRBV7-3 and J usage is TRBJ2-5, with D possibly being TRBD2 (6 bases). The V end was cut by 3 bases, the J end by 4 bases, with 9 bases between. From germline, CDR1 is SGHTA and CDR2 FQGTGA. CDR3 length: 13 amino acids. CDR3 coding DNA: TGTGCCAGCAGCTTCCGAGCGGGAGAGACCCAGTACTTC. It encodes CASSFRAGETQYF.

V usage is TRBV28 and J usage is TRBJ2-5; TRBD1 matches 7 bases. The ends lost 2 bases at V and 1 base at J; junction bases unmatched: 10. This CDR3 contains 17 residues. Germline V gene lookup returns CDR1 MDHEN and CDR2 SYDVKM. CDR3 bases: TGTGCCAGCAGTTTAAGGGGAAGGGGGCATCTCCAAGAGACCCAGTACTTC. Translated: CASSLRGRGHLQETQYF.